This is a list of T cell receptor beta chains from one sample in a study of CD8+CD57+ T cells in acquired aplastic anemia. MiXCR, run by TCRdb on the reads, gives a single entry per CDR3 protein. The sample records 150,000 to 200,000 distinct CDR3 sequences, less than 60% being singletons. Input material: sorted CD4+, CD8+, or CD8+CD57+ T cells (not recorded which) from PBMCs. Source of these receptors: a human donor with aplastic anemia. Each CDR3 is given with its conserved first and last residue. D genes are given only for firm matches. Where a row states a size, it is once, few, many or the class of an expanded clone; other rows omit it.

clone_size d_call j_call v_call cdr3_aa cdr3_nt
NA TRBD1 TRBJ2-7 TRBV7-6 CASSLGTGGSSSYEQYF TGTGCCAGCAGCCTGGGGACAGGGGGCTCTAGCTCCTACGAGCAGTACTTC
many NA TRBJ2-7 TRBV5-5 CASSLPGIASYEQYF TGTGCCAGCAGCTTGCCTGGGATTGCTTCCTACGAGCAGTACTTC
NA NA TRBJ1-6 TRBV18 CASSPKTAYSPLHF TGTGCCAGCTCACCAAAGACGGCTTATTCACCCCTCCACTTT
NA TRBD1 TRBJ2-7 TRBV7-2 CASSTDRAYEQYF TGTGCCAGCAGCACAGACAGGGCCTACGAGCAGTACTTC
NA TRBD1 TRBJ1-4 TRBV19 CASSLPGQGYEKLFF TGTGCCAGTAGCCTTCCGGGACAGGGATATGAAAAACTGTTTTTT
NA NA TRBJ1-3 TRBV10-3 CATAESPGNTIYF TGTGCCACCGCAGAATCCCCTGGAAACACCATATATTTT
few TRBD2 TRBJ2-7 TRBV24-1 CATSEGLAGAHEQYF TGTGCCACCAGTGAGGGACTAGCGGGAGCCCACGAGCAGTACTTC
many NA TRBJ2-5 TRBV11-2 CASNFPGRPRGGETQYF TGTGCCAGCAACTTCCCCGGGCGACCCCGGGGCGGGGAGACCCAGTACTTC
NA TRBD1 TRBJ1-4 TRBV2 CASRDRGHVEKLFF TGTGCCAGCAGGGACAGGGGGCACGTTGAAAAACTGTTTTTT
NA TRBD1 TRBJ1-1 TRBV29-1 CSVPGTGPGAFF TGCAGCGTTCCGGGGACAGGCCCGGGAGCTTTCTTT
many TRBD1 TRBJ2-7 TRBV5-1 CASSLGQGNEQYF TGCGCCAGCAGCTTGGGACAGGGAAACGAGCAGTACTTC
once NA TRBJ2-7 TRBV7-4 CASSSGTFYEQYF TGTGCCAGCAGTTCCGGGACTTTCTACGAGCAGTACTTC
NA NA TRBJ1-1 TRBV7-9 CASSLSQGTEAFF TGTGCCAGCAGCTTATCCCAGGGGACGGAAGCTTTCTTT
many NA TRBJ2-1 TRBV6-4 CASSDGKYNEQFF TGTGCCAGCAGTGACGGGAAGTACAATGAGCAGTTCTTC
many TRBD2 TRBJ2-1 TRBV7-6 CASSLSSGGAFEQFF TGTGCCAGCAGCTTATCTAGCGGGGGGGCCTTTGAGCAGTTCTTC
many NA TRBJ1-1 TRBV7-8 CASSAWGGGRMNTEAFF TGTGCCAGCAGCGCTTGGGGGGGAGGCCGGATGAACACTGAAGCTTTCTTT